These 15 T cell receptor beta chains were all obtained from the same sample, sequenced in a study of blood T cell repertoires in COVID-19. Profiling relied on immunoSEQ multiplex PCR, and the TCRdb table lists in-frame clones only, not all of them. The sample carries a few hundred thousand clones, approximately 83% recorded once. Source material: PBMCs or T cells enriched from blood (not recorded which). All receptors derive from a woman aged 40-49 years with acute COVID-19.

V gene TRBV6-6 combines with J gene TRBJ1-1, with a possible D match to TRBD1 (6 bases). The length of the CDR3 is 14 residues. The germline V and J ends were trimmed by 2 bases and 4 bases, with 11 bases remaining between them. CDR1 and CDR2 (germline): MNHNY, SVGAGI (reference sequence). CDR3: CASSYAGAGTEAFF. Written as DNA, the CDR3 is TGTGCCAGCAGTTACGCAGGGGCGGGCACTGAAGCTTTCTTT.

A single count supports this clone. J is TRBJ1-5 and V is TRBV10-3, with 7 bases lining up with TRBD1. This CDR3 spans 15 amino acids. After removal of 7 bases from V and 5 bases from J, the junction contained 11 bases not matched to a gene. CDR1 and CDR2 from the germline V gene are ENHRY and SYGVKD. In DNA form, the CDR3 reads TGTGCCATCACCGGAATTGGGACAGCTGATCAGCCCCAGCATTTT. It is translated as CAITGIGTADQPQHF.

The sample holds one count of this clone. The V gene is TRBV5-1, the J gene TRBJ2-1, with 8 bases that match TRBD2. This CDR3 region has 14 residues. V was clipped by 1 base and J by 7 bases; unmatched bases: 4. The V gene's germline CDR1 is SGHRS and CDR2 YFSETQ. The CDR3 spells CASSLPGGSNEQFF. In DNA, the CDR3 is TGCGCCAGCAGCTTGCCGGGGGGGAGTAATGAGCAGTTCTTC.

On this clone itself: At one of its ends the junction is not consistent with the germline gene, which may arise from a read error. The chain uses TRBV5-5 and TRBJ2-7, with 8 bases aligning to TRBD2. The CDR3 is 12 residues long. CDR1 and CDR2 from the germline V gene are SGHKS and YYEKEE (reference sequence). CDR3 DNA sequence: TGTGCCAGCAGCTCCAACCCGGGGGGGGAGCTCTTC. As protein: CASSSNPGGELF.

This chain links TRBV15 with TRBJ1-2, with TRBD1 as a possible D gene (6 bases). Germline V gene sequence: CDR1 LNHNV, CDR2 YYDKDF (reference sequence). CDR3 length equals 18 residues. The V gene lost 1 base and the J gene lost 4 bases, with 22 bases spanning the gap. CDR3 residues: CATSRVTGTGSWSYGYTF. The CDR3 DNA sequence: TGTGCCACCAGCAGAGTGACGGGCACAGGGAGCTGGAGCTATGGCTACACCTTC.

This clone was detected once. The CDR3: CASSYIGREVPGELFF. As DNA, the CDR3 is TGTGCCAGCAGTTACATCGGCAGGGAAGTTCCCGGGGAGCTGTTTTTT. The chain uses TRBV6-5 and TRBJ2-2, with a weak D call TRBD1 (5 bases). CDR3 length: 16 amino acids. In germline, CDR1 is MNHEY, CDR2 SVGAGI. V was cut by 2 bases and J by 6 bases, with 16 bases left in between.

This sequence joins TRBV20-1 and TRBJ1-1, with a weak D call TRBD1 (5 bases). V dropped 3 bases and J dropped 8 bases, with 7 bases sitting between them. The CDR3 is made up of 10 amino acids. The germline V gene has CDR1 DFQATT and CDR2 SNEGSKA (reference sequence). DNA for the CDR3: TGCAGTGCTAGCCGGACAGAAGCTTTCTTT. This gives the protein CSASRTEAFF.

The V and J genes are TRBV4-3 and TRBJ1-1, with 10 bases that match TRBD1. After removal of 4 bases from V and 3 bases from J, the junction contained 17 bases not matched to a gene. CDR3 length: 19 amino acids. Per germline, CDR1 LGHNA and CDR2 YSLEER. CDR3 bases: TGCGCCAGCAGCCCCAAGGGTTTCCGGGACAGGGGCATGGACACTGAAGCTTTCTTT. Translating it yields CASSPKGFRDRGMDTEAFF.

The gene calls are TRBV7-2 and TRBJ2-1, with 12 bases identical to TRBD2. The CDR3 loop spans 18 amino acids. Germline CDR1 and CDR2: SGHTA and FQGNSA. The V segment lost 1 base and the J segment 0 bases; nucleotides outside the gene matches: 4. As DNA, the CDR3 is TGTGCCAGCAGCTTAGAGACTAGCGGGGGCGGCTCCTACAATGAGCAGTTCTTC. Its translation is CASSLETSGGGSYNEQFF.

The chain is built from TRBV27 and TRBJ2-7; TRBD1 agrees at 7 bases. The germline CDR1 and CDR2 sequences are MNHEY and SMNVEV (reference sequence). J lost 4 bases, V lost 5 bases, and 20 bases had no gene match. This CDR3 is 18 amino acids long. The CDR3 protein is CASSPQTPSWTGAYEQYF. CDR3 nucleotide sequence: TGTGCCAGCAGTCCCCAAACACCGAGCTGGACAGGAGCGTACGAGCAGTACTTC.

The genes are TRBV3-1 (or the pseudogene TRBV3-2) and TRBJ2-1; the D gene is possibly TRBD2 (6 bases). Germline CDR1 is LGHDT and CDR2 is YNNKEL (reference sequence). The CDR3 consists of 15 residues. V was shortened by 4 bases and J by 7 bases, with 17 bases between the two germline ends. DNA for the CDR3: TGTGCCAGCAGCCTTCCGGGACTTGCTTCGAATGAGCAGTTCTTC. Translated: CASSLPGLASNEQFF.

The chain is built from TRBV7-2 and TRBJ2-2; 7 positions agree with TRBD2. V trimming: 5 bases; J trimming: 6 bases; junction bases outside the gene matches: 9. This CDR3 comprises 15 residues. Per germline, CDR1 SGHTA and CDR2 FQGNSA. The CDR3 nucleotides are TGTGCCAGCAGCCAAGGACTAGTTGCTGCCGGGGAGCTGTTTTTT. It codes for CASSQGLVAAGELFF.

In the case of this clone: This may be a read error, as it is one base from a much larger clone. This chain uses TRBV12-3 or TRBV12-4 with TRBJ2-3, with 9 positions matching TRBD2. The CDR3 loop spans 13 amino acids. Trimming at V came to 6 bases and at J to 6 bases, leaving 4 bases not matched to a gene. The CDR3 spells CASSSTSGDTQYF. CDR3 sequence (DNA): TGTGCCAGCAGCTCTACTAGCGGGGATACGCAGTATTTT.

The V gene is TRBV2, the J gene TRBJ1-2; D is ambiguous. This CDR3 is built from 11 residues. Germline V gene lookup returns CDR1 SNHLY and CDR2 FYNNEI. V dropped 5 bases and J dropped 4 bases, with 5 bases sitting between them. CDR3 loop: CASSLSYGYTF. In nucleotides, the CDR3 is TGTGCCAGCAGTTTATCCTATGGCTACACCTTC.

This clone was seen only once. The chain has TRBV5-6 and TRBJ2-5; perhaps TRBD2 as D (6 bases). Germline assignment: CDR1 SGHDT and CDR2 YYEEEE. V was pared by 4 bases and J by 7 bases, with 17 bases between. This CDR3 region has 14 residues. In nucleotides, the CDR3 is TGTGCCAGCAGCCGGGGGACGGCCGGGGGGACCCAGTACTTC. The encoded protein is CASSRGTAGGTQYF.